The present entry profiles one TCR beta chain with its context. It was healthy bone marrow donors who served as donors. 60 Vbeta and 13 Jbeta primers were used in PCR. The protocol was immunoSEQ multiplex PCR, while the TCRdb copy is restricted to in-frame clones and leaves out a portion. With 55,000 to 85,000 clones in the sample, the ten largest clones hold about 2.4%. This record belongs to a study of cytomegalovirus exposure and HLA in healthy donors. Study as a whole: Early released data comprised around 79 million unique TCRs from HLA-typed donors.

V lost 1 base and J 9 bases, leaving 15 bases between the germline ends. This CDR3 spans 14 amino acids. Germline V lookup: CDR1 MGHRA, CDR2 YSYEKL. Sequencing was carried out using PBMCs. The chain links TRBV4-1 to TRBJ2-5, with D perhaps TRBD1 (5 bases). This sequence originates from a female donor in good health and CMV-seropositive. The CDR3 nucleotides read TGCGCCAGCAGCCAAGCCCAGGGCCCCCAGGCCCAGTACTTC. It yields the protein CASSQAQGPQAQYF.